This TCR beta chain came from a study of CD8+CD57+ T cells in acquired aplastic anemia. CDR3 and TCR beta VDJ profiling relied on genomic DNA as the template. TCRdb used MiXCR to reprocess the reads, holding one entry per CDR3 protein. The data hold a few hundred thousand distinct CDR3 sequences, with approximately 33% observed a single time. The CDR3 totals 13 residues. The V end was cut by 8 bases, the J end by 3 bases, with 14 bases between. Germline CDR1 reads SNHLY; CDR2 reads FYNNEI. Sequenced patients had shown CD8+CD57+ cell expansion by flow cytometry. By the time of blood sampling, patients had still received no therapy. Regarding the study as a whole: Patients and controls turned out to have around 29 CD8+ CDR3 sequences in common.

Points on this clonotype: Antigen: not known.

Sequences were obtained from sorted CD4+, CD8+, or CD8+CD57+ T cells (not recorded which) from PBMCs. The chain employs TRBV2 and TRBJ2-7; D is unclear. The sequence was collected from a human donor with aplastic anemia. The DNA of the CDR3 is TGTGCCAGCCGGCCGTGGGTTAGCTACGAGCAGTACTTC. Translation: CASRPWVSYEQYF.